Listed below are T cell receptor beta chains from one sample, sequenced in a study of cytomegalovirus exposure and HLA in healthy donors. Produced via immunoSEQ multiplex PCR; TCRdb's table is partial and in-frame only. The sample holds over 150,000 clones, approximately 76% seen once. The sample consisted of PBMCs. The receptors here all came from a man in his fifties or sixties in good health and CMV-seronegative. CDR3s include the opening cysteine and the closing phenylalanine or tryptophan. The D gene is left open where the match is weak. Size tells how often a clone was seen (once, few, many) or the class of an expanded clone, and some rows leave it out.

TGTGCCAGCAGTTACCTACAGGGCATAACTAACTATGGCTACACCTTC	CASSYLQGITNYGYTF	16	few	-	TRBV6-5	TRBJ1-2
TGTGCCAGCAGCTTACAGGGCGCAGATACGCAGTATTTT	CASSLQGADTQYF	13	-	-	TRBV7-9	TRBJ2-3
TGTGCCAGCAGTCAAACCGGGACAGGGGGCTGGGAGCTGTTTTTT	CASSQTGTGGWELFF	15	-	TRBD1	TRBV28	TRBJ2-2
TGTGCCAGCAGCCGCGGGACGAGGGCCCAAGAGACCCAGTACTTC	CASSRGTRAQETQYF	15	-	-	TRBV28	TRBJ2-5
TGTGCCAGCAGCGCCAGCGGAGACTACCAAGAGACCCAGTACTTC	CASSASGDYQETQYF	15	-	-	TRBV9	TRBJ2-5
TGTGCCAGCAGTCCTGGACTAGCGGGAGTAGTCGAGCAGTACTTC	CASSPGLAGVVEQYF	15	-	TRBD2	TRBV7-2	TRBJ2-7
TGTGCCAGCAGTTATCGGGGGGAGGAGACTGAAGCTTTCTTT	CASSYRGEETEAFF	14	few	-	TRBV6-5	TRBJ1-1
TGTGCCAGCAGTGAAGCGCTCATACTTGCGGGAGCCTACGAGCAGTACTTC	CASSEALILAGAYEQYF	17	-	TRBD2	TRBV6-1	TRBJ2-7
TGTGCCACCAGCAGAGTTATTGCAACTAATGAAAAACTGTTTTTT	CATSRVIATNEKLFF	15	-	-	TRBV15	TRBJ1-4
TGTGCCAGCAGTCCGCAACGGGGGAGCGGGAGGGCCGGAGATACGCAGTATTTT	CASSPQRGSGRAGDTQYF	18	-	TRBD2	TRBV27	TRBJ2-3
TGTGCCAGCAGCCCCCCCGGGACTGTCAAAAACATTCAGTACTTC	CASSPPGTVKNIQYF	15	-	-	TRBV5-6	TRBJ2-4
TGCGCCAGCAGCCCATGGACAGGGGCCTACGAGCAGTACTTC	CASSPWTGAYEQYF	14	-	TRBD1	TRBV5-1	TRBJ2-7
TGTGCCAGTAGTATGGAGTTCTATGGCTACACCTTC	CASSMEFYGYTF	12	-	-	TRBV19	TRBJ1-2
TGTGCCAGCAGCCGATCGGCGGGCCTTCCCTACGAGCAGTACTTC	CASSRSAGLPYEQYF	15	-	-	TRBV5-5	TRBJ2-7
TGTGCCAGCAGTGAAAGCGCAGGGCGAACTGAAGCTTTCTTT	CASSESAGRTEAFF	14	once	-	TRBV2	TRBJ1-1
TGTGCCAGCAGCTTAGAACAGAGCCGGAATCAGCCCCAGCATTTT	CASSLEQSRNQPQHF	15	-	-	TRBV7-9	TRBJ1-5
TGTGCCAGCAGTGAGGGACAGGGCCCTAATTCACCCCTCCACTTT	CASSEGQGPNSPLHF	15	-	TRBD1	TRBV25-1	TRBJ1-6
TGCGCCAGCAGCCAAGATGCAGTTTACGAGCAGTACTTC	CASSQDAVYEQYF	13	once	-	TRBV4-3	TRBJ2-7
TGTGCCAGCTCACCACCGGCACATAACTATGGCTACACCTTC	CASSPPAHNYGYTF	14	few	-	TRBV18	TRBJ1-2
TGTGCCAGTAGTATTAGTTGGGACAGCTACGAGCAGTACTTC	CASSISWDSYEQYF	14	-	TRBD1	TRBV19	TRBJ2-7
TGTGCCAGCAGTTTTAGCGGGACCCCCAAGAATGAGCAGTTCTTC	CASSFSGTPKNEQFF	15	-	TRBD2	TRBV28	TRBJ2-1
TGTGCCAGCAGTTCACAGGGGGACTATAGCAATCAGCCCCAGCATTTT	CASSSQGDYSNQPQHF	16	-	TRBD1	TRBV6-6	TRBJ1-5
TGTGCCAGCAGTGAAGCGCTGGGGGGGGCGACCGCCTACTACGAGCAGTACTTC	CASSEALGGATAYYEQYF	18	-	-	TRBV6-1	TRBJ2-7
TGTGCCAGCAGCACTTTCGAAGATACGCAGTATTTT	CASSTFEDTQYF	12	-	-	TRBV7-2	TRBJ2-3
TGTGCCAGCAGTGAATATTTTTTGGGGACAGGGGACCAAGAGACCCAGTACTTC	CASSEYFLGTGDQETQYF	18	-	TRBD1	TRBV25-1	TRBJ2-5
TGTGCCACCAGCAGGACAGGGGGCGGCAGGAACACCATATATTTT	CATSRTGGGRNTIYF	15	-	TRBD1	TRBV15	TRBJ1-3
TGTGCCAGCAGTGAAGCGTACGGGGGGCAATACGAGCAGTACTTC	CASSEAYGGQYEQYF	15	-	-	TRBV2	TRBJ2-7
TGTGCCAGCAGGCCCGGAGGGGGTCTCGGGGGGACAGATACGCAGTATTTT	CASRPGGGLGGTDTQYF	17	once	-	TRBV28	TRBJ2-3
TGTGCCAGCAGCTACCGACAGGGTGGGGACAATGAGCAGTTCTTC	CASSYRQGGDNEQFF	15	few	TRBD1	TRBV7-3	TRBJ2-1
TGTGCCATCCCGACAGGGTCCCACAATGAGCAGTTCTTC	CAIPTGSHNEQFF	13	-	TRBD1	TRBV7-9	TRBJ2-1
TGCAGCGTACAAAGGGGCGGCGCGAACACCGGGGAGCTGTTTTTT	CSVQRGGANTGELFF	15	-	-	TRBV29-1	TRBJ2-2
TGTGCCAGTAGGGGACAGGGGGCTTTGGGCAATCAGCCCCAGCATTTT	CASRGQGALGNQPQHF	16	-	TRBD1	TRBV19	TRBJ1-5
TGTGCCAGCAGCGTAGCGGGGGGCACAGATACGCAGTATTTT	CASSVAGGTDTQYF	14	-	TRBD2	TRBV2	TRBJ2-3
TGTGCCAGCAGCCACCCTGGGACTCAACGTGAGCAGTTCTTC	CASSHPGTQREQFF	14	-	-	TRBV7-9	TRBJ2-1
TGTGCCAGCAGCTTAGACAACAGGGGAGTGGAGACCCAGTACTTC	CASSLDNRGVETQYF	15	-	TRBD1	TRBV7-6	TRBJ2-5
TGTGCCAGCAGACAGGACAGTAACTATGGCTACACCTTC	CASRQDSNYGYTF	13	-	-	TRBV6-5	TRBJ1-2
TGTGCCAGCAGCGTTTCCGGGGGGTCTGAAAAACTGTTTTTT	CASSVSGGSEKLFF	14	-	-	TRBV9	TRBJ1-4
TGTGCCAGCAGCGTAGCCCAGGGAGGGGCAGGAGAGACCCAGTACTTC	CASSVAQGGAGETQYF	16	few	TRBD2	TRBV9	TRBJ2-5
TGTGCCAGCAGCTTGGGCCAGATGTATAGCAATCAGCCCCAGCATTTT	CASSLGQMYSNQPQHF	16	-	-	TRBV5-6	TRBJ1-5
TGTGCCAGCAGTGAAGCGGAGGGGGCGGGCGAGACCCAGTACTTC	CASSEAEGAGETQYF	15	-	-	TRBV6-1	TRBJ2-5
TGTGCCAGCAGCCTCCAATGGGGGACAGTCGCCTACGAGCAGTACTTC	CASSLQWGTVAYEQYF	16	-	TRBD1	TRBV7-2	TRBJ2-7
TGTGCCAGCAGCCTCCCTTTGCGGGGAGCTGGAAACACCATATATTTT	CASSLPLRGAGNTIYF	16	once	-	TRBV7-2	TRBJ1-3
TGTGCCAGCAGGGAACGGGGGTCCCAAGAGACCCAGTACTTC	CASRERGSQETQYF	14	once	-	TRBV6-1	TRBJ2-5
TGTGCCAGCAGCTGGTTTACATCCGAGCAGTACTTC	CASSWFTSEQYF	12	-	-	TRBV5-6	TRBJ2-7
TGTGCCAGCAGTTTCTTAGCGGGAGTTGGAGATACGCAGTATTTT	CASSFLAGVGDTQYF	15	-	TRBD2	TRBV27	TRBJ2-3
TGCGCCAGCAGCTTGGCCGGGACAGCTAACTATGGCTACACCTTC	CASSLAGTANYGYTF	15	few	TRBD1	TRBV5-1	TRBJ1-2
TGTGCCAGTAGTATGCAGGGAATTGAAGCCTACGAGCAGTACTTC	CASSMQGIEAYEQYF	15	few	-	TRBV19	TRBJ2-7
TGCGCCAGCAGCCAAGAGCATATCAGCTCCTACGAGCAGTACTTC	CASSQEHISSYEQYF	15	few	-	TRBV4-3	TRBJ2-7
TGTGCCAGCAGTTCTGGCCAGAACACTGAAGCTTTCTTT	CASSSGQNTEAFF	13	-	-	TRBV28	TRBJ1-1
TGTGCCAGCAGTTTTACAGGGATCACTGAAGCTTTCTTT	CASSFTGITEAFF	13	-	-	TRBV28	TRBJ1-1
TGTGCCAGCAGTTACTCGAGAGGTAACAGGGAAGCTTTCTTT	CASSYSRGNREAFF	14	-	-	TRBV6-5	TRBJ1-1
TGTGCCACCCGGTCGGGTTCCACAGATACGCAGTATTTT	CATRSGSTDTQYF	13	-	-	TRBV13	TRBJ2-3
TGTGCCAGCAGGGGTAGCGGGAGGGTCAATGAGCAGTTCTTC	CASRGSGRVNEQFF	14	-	TRBD2	TRBV11-2	TRBJ2-1
TGTGCCTGGAGGAAAGCGGGGGGGACAGATACGCAGTATTTT	CAWRKAGGTDTQYF	14	-	TRBD2	TRBV30	TRBJ2-3
TGTGCCTGGGGGGGGACTAGCGGCGGATACGAGCAGTACTTC	CAWGGTSGGYEQYF	14	-	TRBD2	TRBV30	TRBJ2-7
TGTGCCAGCAGGCAGACGACTTTCCACGAGCAGTACTTC	CASRQTTFHEQYF	13	-	-	TRBV11-2	TRBJ2-7
TGTGCCAGCAGCTTAATTCGGGGGGCCACAGATACGCAGTATTTT	CASSLIRGATDTQYF	15	-	-	TRBV7-3	TRBJ2-3